Reported below is one T cell receptor beta chain. Antigen specificity is unknown. The data derive from a study of graft-versus-host responses after intestinal transplantation. The CDR3 consists of 13 residues. General study findings and limits: Investigators detected GvH clones in recipient marrow, with some emerging earlier in ileum or blood.

The table came from immunoSEQ multiplex PCR; TCRdb's copy has only in-frame clones and leaves some out. The sample has 85,000 to 100,000 clones, approximately 89% seen once; the top ten hold 0.3% to 0.35%. Sequenced here: unstimulated CD4+ T cells sorted from spleen or lymph node cells, sampled before transplant. This TCR was sampled from a human donor who was the organ donor for an intestinal transplant. The chain combines TRBV21-1 with TRBJ2-3; the D segment call TRBD1 is taken from the table without a DNA check. TRBV21-1 is marked as a pseudogene. The CDR3 is CASRNTGADTQYF. The CDR3 nucleotides read TGTGCCAGCAGGAATACAGGGGCAGATACGCAGTATTTT.